Reported below is one T cell receptor (beta chain). Trimming stripped 4 bases from V and 0 bases from J, with 17 bases between. The CDR3 totals 17 residues. CDR1 and CDR2 (germline): LGHNA, YSLEER. Methods used by the authors: It was from reference gene primer amplification that nucleated cell counts were estimated. TCRdb keeps only in-frame clones here, not all; method: immunoSEQ multiplex PCR. V and J calls and clone size are copied from that table; D and trimming were computed from the DNA. The table includes approximately 100,000 clones, over 75% detected once. This record comes from a study of blood T cell repertoires in COVID-19. Across the whole study: From the United States, Italy and Spain came samples of acute and convalescent COVID-19. The cDNA or gDNA used as material had been derived from T cells, B-cell-depleted T cells, or PBMCs.

The clonotype originates from a human donor in a cohort sampled during active COVID-19. V is TRBV4-3 and J is TRBJ2-3; tentatively, D is TRBD2 (6 bases). Source material: peripheral blood. The CDR3 loop is CASSRGLGTASTDTQYF. CDR3 bases: TGCGCCAGCAGCCGAGGCCTCGGGACTGCTAGCACAGATACGCAGTATTTT.